This T cell receptor beta chain was identified during a study of cytomegalovirus exposure and HLA in healthy donors. This CDR3 contains 14 residues. Trimming took 4 bases from V and 3 from J, leaving 13 bases between them. Germline loops: CDR1 SGDLS, CDR2 YYNGEE. General study results and limits: Reportedly, diagnosis of cytomegalovirus status by the classifier showed high specificity and sensitivity.

PCR involved 60 Vbeta and 13 Jbeta primers. Clones were sequenced by immunoSEQ multiplex PCR, and TCRdb holds only the in-frame ones, with some missing. The sample consists of approximately 200,000 clones, over 60% of them appearing once. As concerns this clone: The antigen remains unidentified.

This sequence was found in a man between 35 and 55 years old in good health and CMV-seronegative. Sequencing was performed on PBMCs. This chain connects TRBV9 to TRBJ1-1; maybe TRBD1 (5 bases). The CDR3 reads CASSSSDTYTEAFF. CDR3 sequence (DNA): TGTGCCAGCAGCTCCTCGGACACGTACACTGAAGCTTTCTTT.